Below, one T cell receptor (beta chain) is given with its context. These data originate in a study of cytotoxic CD8 clonotypes in ibrutinib-treated CLL. Looked up from germline, CDR1 is KGHSH and CDR2 is LQKENI. The V end was cut by 6 bases, the J end by 4 bases, with 16 bases between. The CDR3 contains 15 residues. With sequencing, the targeted depth ranged from 1 in 200,000 to 1 in 1 million T cells. Measured with immunoSEQ multiplex PCR; TCRdb has only the in-frame clones, and not every one. This table holds around 150,000 clones, 80% found once. The sample consisted of PBMCs, taken after 36 months of ibrutinib treatment. The TCR comes from a human donor with chronic lymphocytic leukemia. The V gene is TRBV18, the J gene TRBJ1-3; no definite D call. The CDR3 sequence: CASSLRAIGGNTIYF. CDR3 DNA sequence: TGTGCCAGCTCCCTCCGGGCCATAGGCGGAAACACCATATATTTT. Full variable domain (outside the CDR3, taken from reference TRBV18 and TRBJ1-3): NAGVMQNPRHLVRRRGQEARLRCSPMKGHSHVYWYRQLPEEGLKFMVYLQKENIIDESGMPKERFSAEFPKEGPSILRIQQVVRGDSAAYFCASSLRAIGGNTIYFGEGSWLTVV.